This T cell receptor beta chain derives from a study of blood T cell repertoires in COVID-19. Authors' data handling: Quantification of nucleated cells was approximated via reference gene primer amplification. The protocol was immunoSEQ multiplex PCR, while the TCRdb copy is restricted to in-frame clones and leaves out a portion. The V and J calls and the clone size are those of that table, but D and trimming were determined from the DNA. The table has 200,000 to 300,000 clones, approximately 85% seen once; the top ten hold about 4%. This clone appeared a few times. Sequenced: peripheral blood. This receptor was taken from a man aged 50-59 years with acute or convalescent COVID-19.

The CDR3 nucleotides are TGTGCCAGCAGCCCTACAGGGAGGGGGTCCTACGAGCAGTACTTC. This sequence encodes CASSPTGRGSYEQYF. This chain links TRBV27 with TRBJ2-7, with TRBD2 as a possible D gene (7 bases). Trimming pared 6 bases from V and 1 base from J, leaving 16 bases between. This CDR3 is 15 amino acids long. Germline CDR1 and CDR2: MNHEY and SMNVEV (reference sequence).